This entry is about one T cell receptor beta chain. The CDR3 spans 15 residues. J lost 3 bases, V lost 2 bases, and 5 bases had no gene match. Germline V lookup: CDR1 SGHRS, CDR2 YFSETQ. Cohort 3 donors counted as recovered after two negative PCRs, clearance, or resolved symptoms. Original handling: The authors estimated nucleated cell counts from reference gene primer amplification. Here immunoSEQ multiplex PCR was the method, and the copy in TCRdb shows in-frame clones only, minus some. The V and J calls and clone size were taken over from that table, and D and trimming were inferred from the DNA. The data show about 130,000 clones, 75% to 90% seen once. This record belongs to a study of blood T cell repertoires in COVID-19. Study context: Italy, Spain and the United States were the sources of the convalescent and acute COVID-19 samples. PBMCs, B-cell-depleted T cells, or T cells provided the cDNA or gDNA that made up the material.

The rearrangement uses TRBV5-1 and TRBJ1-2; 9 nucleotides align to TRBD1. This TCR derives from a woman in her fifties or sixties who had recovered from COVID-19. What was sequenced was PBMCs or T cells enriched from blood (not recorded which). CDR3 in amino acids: CASSFWTGADYGYTF. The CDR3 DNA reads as TGCGCCAGCAGCTTCTGGACAGGGGCGGACTATGGCTACACCTTC.